The clone carrying this T cell receptor beta chain was recorded only once. Clones were read by immunoSEQ multiplex PCR, and TCRdb kept only the in-frame ones, dropping some. The repertoire includes hundreds of thousands of clones, 80% to 95% of them detected once, and just under 6.5% sits in the top ten. This sample is drawn from a study of control samples from healthy donors and cancer patients. V lost 0 bases and J 4 bases, leaving 12 bases between the germline ends. This CDR3 is built from 15 residues. Germline-derived CDR1 and CDR2 are MNHEY and SMNVEV (reference sequence). The chain is built from TRBV27 and TRBJ1-1; D possibly corresponds to TRBD1 (5 bases). The source material was PBMCs. The clonotype originates from a man aged 40-50 years with head and neck cancer. CDR3 in DNA: TGTGCCAGCAGTTTATCGTATGGGACGTCCACTGAAGCTTTCTTT. It codes for CASSLSYGTSTEAFF.